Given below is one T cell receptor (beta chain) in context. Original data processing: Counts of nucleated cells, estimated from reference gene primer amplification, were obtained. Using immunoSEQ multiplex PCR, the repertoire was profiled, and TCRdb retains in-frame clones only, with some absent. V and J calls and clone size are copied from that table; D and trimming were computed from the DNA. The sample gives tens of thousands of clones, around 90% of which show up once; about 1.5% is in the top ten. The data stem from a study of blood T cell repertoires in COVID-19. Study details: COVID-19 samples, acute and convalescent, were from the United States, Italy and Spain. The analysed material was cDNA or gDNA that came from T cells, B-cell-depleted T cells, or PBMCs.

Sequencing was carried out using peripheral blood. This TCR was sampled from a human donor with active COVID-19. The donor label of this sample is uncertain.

CDR3 nucleotide sequence: TGTGCCAGCAGCCAAGACAGTCTAGCGGGGCAATCCTACGAGCAGTACTTC. This encodes CASSQDSLAGQSYEQYF. The rearrangement uses TRBV4-2 and TRBJ2-7, with 9 bases identical to TRBD2. The CDR3 sequence is 17 residues long. The ends lost 0 bases at V and 1 base at J; junction bases unmatched: 7. Germline V gene lookup returns CDR1 LGHNA and CDR2 YNFKEQ.